These 21 T cell receptor beta chains were all obtained from the same sample, sequenced in a study of cytotoxic CD8 clonotypes in ibrutinib-treated CLL. TCRdb's table, derived via immunoSEQ multiplex PCR, lists solely in-frame clones and lacks some. Of about 150,000 clones listed, about 75% were seen once; the top ten hold 4.5% to 6.5%. The sequencing here drew on PBMCs, taken after 24 months of ibrutinib treatment. Receptor source: a human donor with chronic lymphocytic leukemia.

The chain is built from TRBV5-1 and TRBJ2-7; 9 bases align to TRBD1. CDR1 SGHRS and CDR2 YFSETQ come from the germline V gene. The CDR3 has 16 amino acids. J lost 5 bases, V lost 0 bases, and 9 bases had no gene match. CDR3 residues: CASSLARTGAGDEQYF. The CDR3 DNA is TGCGCCAGCAGCTTGGCCCGGACAGGGGCTGGGGACGAGCAGTACTTC.

This rearrangement joins TRBV4-2 to TRBJ1-3; 9 nucleotides match TRBD1. The CDR3 loop spans 15 amino acids. J lost 8 bases, V lost 0 bases, and 5 bases had no gene match. Germline lookup yields CDR1 LGHNA and CDR2 YNFKEQ. The CDR3 protein is CASSQEAQGADTIYF. As DNA, the CDR3 is TGTGCCAGCAGCCAAGAGGCACAGGGGGCGGACACCATATATTTT.

This clone was found once. V and J are TRBV10-3 and TRBJ1-5, with a tentative D call TRBD1 (6 bases). The CDR3 runs 13 residues. From germline, CDR1 is ENHRY and CDR2 SYGVKD. Trimming removed 4 bases from V and 5 bases from J, with 9 bases in between. The CDR3 DNA reads TGTGCCATCAGTGGGGGGCCCGATCAGCCCCAGCATTTT. It encodes CAISGGPDQPQHF.

The chain recombines TRBV2 with TRBJ2-5, with no clear D. The V gene's germline CDR1 is SNHLY and CDR2 FYNNEI. This CDR3 spans 9 amino acids. Trimming took 10 bases from V and 5 from J, leaving 5 bases between them. CDR3 nucleotide sequence: TGTGCCATCGGGGAGACCCAGTACTTC. This translates into CAIGETQYF.

The genes are TRBV23-1 and TRBJ1-2; D is possibly TRBD1 (6 bases). TRBV23-1 is designated an ORF whose function remains uncertain. This CDR3 comprises 12 residues. V was shortened by 7 bases and J by 7 bases, with 13 bases between the two germline ends. The CDR3 protein is CASTQGWAGYTF. The CDR3 DNA is TGCGCCAGCACCCAGGGGTGGGCTGGCTACACCTTC.

This clone has only a few counts. The chain combines TRBV5-1 with TRBJ1-2; D may be TRBD1 (6 bases). The V and J ends lost 4 bases and 7 bases respectively, with 14 bases between them. The germline gives CDR1 SGHRS, CDR2 YFSETQ. The CDR3 runs 13 residues. DNA for the CDR3: TGCGCCAGCAGCACGGGACAAGGGGGTGGCTACACCTTC. This sequence encodes CASSTGQGGGYTF. The whole variable domain, filled in from reference TRBV5-1 and TRBJ1-2, reads KAGVTQTPRYLIKTRGQQVTLSCSPISGHRSVSWYQQTPGQGLQFLFEYFSETQRNKGNFPGRFSGRQFSNSRSEMNVSTLELGDSALYLCASSTGQGGGYTFGSGTRLTVV.

The chain recombines TRBV18 with TRBJ1-2; 7 bases are shared with TRBD1. J was trimmed by 4 bases and V by 5 bases; bases with no gene match: 10. Per the germline V gene, CDR1 is KGHSH and CDR2 is LQKENI. The CDR3 extends over 15 amino acids. CDR3 DNA: TGTGCCAGCTCAGCAGACCACAGGGGAAGCTATGGCTACACCTTC. This sequence encodes CASSADHRGSYGYTF.

The chain employs TRBV6-5 and TRBJ2-2; D call uncertain. Trimming shortened V by 1 base and J by 4 bases, and 10 bases separated the two germline ends. Germline V gives CDR1 MNHEY, CDR2 SVGAGI. There are 15 residues in the CDR3. CDR3 DNA: TGTGCCAGCAGTTACTTCCCCAGTACCACCGGGGAGCTGTTTTTT. Amino acid sequence: CASSYFPSTTGELFF.

The chain recombines TRBV7-9 with TRBJ1-2; 11 bases align to TRBD1. Germline V gene sequence: CDR1 SEHNR, CDR2 FQNEAQ (reference sequence). The trim removed 5 bases at V and 8 bases at J, leaving 7 bases unmatched. The CDR3 spans 14 residues. For the CDR3, the DNA is TGTGCCAGCAGCCTCGGACAGGGGGCAGGAGGCTACACCTTC. It codes for CASSLGQGAGGYTF.

V is TRBV5-1 and J is TRBJ1-3; TRBD1 might be the D (6 bases). This CDR3 is 15 amino acids long. V lost 5 bases to trimming and J lost 4 bases, with 16 bases between them. CDR1 and CDR2 (germline): SGHRS, YFSETQ. The CDR3 is CASRATTGMGNTIYF. CDR3 DNA sequence: TGCGCCAGCAGAGCAACCACAGGGATGGGAAACACCATATATTTT.

The chain couples TRBV12-5 to TRBJ1-1, with a weak D call TRBD1 (6 bases). V shed 7 bases and J shed 1 base, with 13 bases lying between them. This CDR3 contains 14 residues. Germline V lookup: CDR1 LGHNT, CDR2 FRNRAP. The CDR3 sequence: CASAHLDRNTEAFF. The CDR3 coding sequence is TGTGCTAGTGCCCACTTGGACAGGAACACTGAAGCTTTCTTT.

This clone was observed a handful of times. This specimen includes other DNA sequences encoding the same CDR3. The genes are TRBV28 and TRBJ2-7; 9 nucleotides agree with TRBD1. The CDR3 extends over 13 amino acids. In germline, CDR1 is MDHEN, CDR2 SYDVKM. V lost 5 bases, J lost 3 bases, and 2 bases stayed unmatched. CDR3 DNA sequence: TGTGCCAGCAGTCCGGGACAGGGCTACGAGCAGTACTTC. Translating it yields CASSPGQGYEQYF.

This clone was seen a few times. The chain is built from TRBV20-1 and TRBJ2-1, with 9 bases fitting TRBD2. The CDR3 has 11 amino acids. Germline loops: CDR1 DFQATT, CDR2 SNEGSKA (reference sequence). After removal of 6 bases from V and 11 bases from J, the junction contained 5 bases not matched to a gene. The CDR3 reads CSAELAGQQFF. The DNA for the CDR3 is TGCAGTGCCGAACTAGCGGGCCAGCAGTTCTTC.

This chain joins TRBV7-3 and TRBJ2-4; possible D gene TRBD1, 6 bases. This CDR3 spans 15 amino acids. V was cut by 7 bases and J by 0 bases, with 13 bases left in between. Germline V lookup: CDR1 SGHTA, CDR2 FQGTGA. CDR3 sequence (DNA): TGTGCCAGCACCCGTGGGGGCCCAGCCAAAAACATTCAGTACTTC. It specifies CASTRGGPAKNIQYF.

The table lists this clone with a count of one. The chain couples TRBV4-2 to TRBJ2-5; the D gene could be TRBD1 or TRBD2 (5 bases each). The CDR3 is 14 residues long. CDR1 LGHNA and CDR2 YNFKEQ come from the germline V gene. The V end lost 0 bases, the J end lost 5 bases, and 10 bases lay between the germline ends. CDR3 nucleotide sequence: TGTGCCAGCAGCCAAGATGACTGGGGGGAGACCCAGTACTTC. This sequence encodes CASSQDDWGETQYF.

The chain has TRBV28 and TRBJ1-5; maybe TRBD1 (6 bases). CDR1 and CDR2 from the germline V gene are MDHEN and SYDVKM. The V gene lost 6 bases and the J gene lost 2 bases, with 17 bases spanning the gap. The CDR3 is 16 amino acids. The CDR3 DNA reads TGTGCCAGCAGCCCCGTTGGGGGGGGCGGCAATCAGCCCCAGCATTTT. It encodes CASSPVGGGGNQPQHF.

The count of this clone is one. The V gene is TRBV25-1, the J gene TRBJ2-1; D uncertain. Trimming cost V 1 base and J 9 bases, with 4 bases left between them. The CDR3 is 11 residues long. In germline, CDR1 is MGHDK, CDR2 SYGVNS. The DNA for the CDR3 is TGTGCCAGCAGTGAATGGGTTGAGCAGTTCTTC. It encodes CASSEWVEQFF.

This clone was counted once. This sequence joins TRBV4-1 and TRBJ2-7; TRBD1 matches 7 bases. The J segment lost 2 bases and the V segment lost 0 bases, leaving 10 bases of the junction unmatched. This CDR3 region has 17 residues. Germline CDR1 reads MGHRA; CDR2 reads YSYEKL. The CDR3 DNA is TGCGCCAGCAGCCAAGATCGGGCGACAGGGTTCGCCTACGAGCAGTACTTC. It is translated as CASSQDRATGFAYEQYF.

This rearrangement joins TRBV28 to TRBJ1-5, with 7 bases aligning to TRBD1. The CDR3 length is 18 residues. After removal of 4 bases from V and 2 bases from J, the junction contained 14 bases not matched to a gene. Germline V gives CDR1 MDHEN, CDR2 SYDVKM. CDR3 sequence: CASSSHQQGPPRNQPQHF. The CDR3 DNA reads TGTGCCAGCAGTTCCCATCAACAGGGGCCGCCCCGCAATCAGCCCCAGCATTTT.

The chain employs TRBV29-1 and TRBJ2-2; D call uncertain. This CDR3 comprises 12 residues. Looked up from germline, CDR1 is SQVTM and CDR2 is ANQGSEA. Between the trimmed V and J ends, which lost 4 bases and 6 bases, there was a span of 9 bases. This CDR3 reads CSVVLISGELFF. The CDR3 DNA is TGCAGCGTTGTGTTGATTTCCGGGGAGCTGTTTTTT.

The rearrangement joins TRBV7-2 to TRBJ1-1; perhaps TRBD1 as D (6 bases). The CDR3 spans 18 residues. Trimming took off 5 bases at V and 1 base at J, with 23 bases between the two ends. Germline V CDR1 and CDR2: SGHTA, FQGNSA. CDR3 coding DNA: TGTGCCAGCAGCCCGGGACGGTTTGGAACAGGGTGGAACACTGAAGCTTTCTTT. It specifies CASSPGRFGTGWNTEAFF. Filled out from reference TRBV7-2 and TRBJ1-1, the complete variable domain reads GAGVSQSPSNKVTEKGKDVELRCDPISGHTALYWYRQSLGQGLEFLIYFQGNSAPDKSGLPSDRFSAERTGGSVSTLTIQRTQQEDSAVYLCASSPGRFGTGWNTEAFFGQGTRLTVV.